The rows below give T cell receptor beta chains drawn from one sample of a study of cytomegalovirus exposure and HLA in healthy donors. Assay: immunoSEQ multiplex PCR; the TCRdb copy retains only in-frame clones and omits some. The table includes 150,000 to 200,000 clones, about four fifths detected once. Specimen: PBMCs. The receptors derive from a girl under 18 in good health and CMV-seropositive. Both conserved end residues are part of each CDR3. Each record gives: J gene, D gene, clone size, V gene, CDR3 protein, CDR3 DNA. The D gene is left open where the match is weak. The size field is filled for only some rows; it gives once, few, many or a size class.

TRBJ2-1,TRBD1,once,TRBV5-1,CASSHRGTEQFF,TGCGCCAGCAGCCACAGGGGAACTGAGCAGTTCTTC
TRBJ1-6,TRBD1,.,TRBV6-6,CASSSADRFNSPLHF,TGTGCCAGCAGTTCCGCGGACAGGTTCAATTCACCCCTCCACTTT
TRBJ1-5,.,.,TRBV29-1,CSVASGNQPQHF,TGCAGCGTGGCCAGCGGCAATCAGCCCCAGCATTTT
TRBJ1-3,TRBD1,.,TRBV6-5,CASSRQGAGNTIYF,TGTGCCAGCAGCCGACAGGGTGCTGGAAACACCATATATTTT
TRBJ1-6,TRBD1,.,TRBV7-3,CASSSQGDGSPLHF,TGTGCCAGCAGCTCACAGGGGGACGGTTCACCCCTCCACTTT
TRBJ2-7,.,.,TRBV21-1,CASSTYSPGEQYF,TGTGCCAGCAGCACCTACTCCCCAGGGGAGCAGTACTTC
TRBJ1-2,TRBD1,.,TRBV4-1,CASSQVWTGRTNYGYTF,TGCGCCAGCAGCCAAGTATGGACAGGGAGGACCAACTATGGCTACACCTTC
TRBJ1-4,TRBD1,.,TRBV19,CASQPAGTGGKLFF,TGTGCCAGCCAACCCGCCGGGACAGGGGGAAAACTGTTTTTT
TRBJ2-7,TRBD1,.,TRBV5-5,CASSGTGESYEQYF,TGTGCCAGCTCCGGAACAGGGGAATCCTACGAGCAGTACTTC
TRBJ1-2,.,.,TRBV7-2,CASSRGWAGGNYGYTF,TGTGCCAGCAGCCGAGGATGGGCGGGAGGTAACTATGGCTACACCTTC
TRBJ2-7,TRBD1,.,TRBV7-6,CASSGDRGNEQYF,TGTGCCAGTAGCGGGGACAGGGGCAACGAGCAGTACTTC
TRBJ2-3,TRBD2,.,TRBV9,CASSAGTSGGTDTQYF,TGTGCCAGCAGCGCCGGGACTAGCGGGGGCACAGATACGCAGTATTTT
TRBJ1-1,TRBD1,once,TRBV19,CASSKQGARGTEAFF,TGTGCCAGTAGCAAACAGGGGGCCCGTGGCACTGAAGCTTTCTTT
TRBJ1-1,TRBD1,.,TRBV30,CAWSRSRGGDSFF,TGTGCCTGGTCCCGTTCGCGCGGTGGGGACAGTTTCTTT
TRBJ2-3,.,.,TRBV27,CASSFTPDRLIGDTQYF,TGTGCCAGCAGTTTCACCCCGGACAGACTCATCGGGGATACGCAGTATTTT
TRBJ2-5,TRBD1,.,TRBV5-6,CASSVRQGGVTQYF,TGTGCCAGCAGCGTGAGACAGGGTGGGGTGACCCAGTACTTC
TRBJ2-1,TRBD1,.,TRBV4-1,CASSRPFRDRNNEQFF,TGCGCCAGCAGCCGCCCGTTCCGGGACAGGAACAATGAGCAGTTCTTC
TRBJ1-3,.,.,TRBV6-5,CASSSSVLSGNTIYF,TGTGCCAGCAGTTCTTCTGTCCTCTCTGGAAACACCATATATTTT
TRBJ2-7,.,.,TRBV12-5,CASGYDRTYEQYF,TGTGCTAGTGGTTACGACAGAACCTACGAGCAGTACTTC
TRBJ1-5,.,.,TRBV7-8,CASSLTPRGFDQPQHF,TGTGCCAGCAGCTTAACCCCTAGGGGGTTCGATCAGCCCCAGCATTTT
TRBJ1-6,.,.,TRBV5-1,CASSYTLDSPLHF,TGCGCCAGCAGCTACACCTTGGATTCACCCCTCCACTTT
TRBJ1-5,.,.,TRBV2,CASSIEPGELFQPQHF,TGTGCCAGCAGTATAGAGCCAGGGGAGTTATTTCAGCCCCAGCATTTT
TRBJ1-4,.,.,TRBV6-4,CASSKEPGETNEKLFF,TGTGCCAGCAGTAAAGAGCCAGGGGAAACTAATGAAAAACTGTTTTTT
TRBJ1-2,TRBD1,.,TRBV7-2,CASSLQGANYGYTF,TGTGCCAGCAGCTTGCAGGGGGCTAACTATGGCTACACCTTC
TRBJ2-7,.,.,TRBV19,CASSIRAPWDEQYF,TGTGCCAGTAGTATCAGGGCTCCCTGGGACGAGCAGTACTTC
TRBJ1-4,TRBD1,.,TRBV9,CASSPEPGQRGEKLFF,TGTGCCAGCAGCCCCGAGCCGGGACAGAGAGGGGAAAAACTGTTTTTT
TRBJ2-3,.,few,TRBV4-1,CASSHLENTDTQYF,TGCGCCAGCAGCCATCTAGAAAACACAGATACGCAGTATTTT
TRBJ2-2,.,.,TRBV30,CASPRGGGTGELFF,TGTGCCTCTCCCCGGGGTGGCGGGACCGGGGAGCTGTTTTTT
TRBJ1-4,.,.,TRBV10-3,CAISESARQGTNEKLFF,TGTGCCATCAGTGAGTCAGCTCGTCAGGGGACTAATGAAAAACTGTTTTTT